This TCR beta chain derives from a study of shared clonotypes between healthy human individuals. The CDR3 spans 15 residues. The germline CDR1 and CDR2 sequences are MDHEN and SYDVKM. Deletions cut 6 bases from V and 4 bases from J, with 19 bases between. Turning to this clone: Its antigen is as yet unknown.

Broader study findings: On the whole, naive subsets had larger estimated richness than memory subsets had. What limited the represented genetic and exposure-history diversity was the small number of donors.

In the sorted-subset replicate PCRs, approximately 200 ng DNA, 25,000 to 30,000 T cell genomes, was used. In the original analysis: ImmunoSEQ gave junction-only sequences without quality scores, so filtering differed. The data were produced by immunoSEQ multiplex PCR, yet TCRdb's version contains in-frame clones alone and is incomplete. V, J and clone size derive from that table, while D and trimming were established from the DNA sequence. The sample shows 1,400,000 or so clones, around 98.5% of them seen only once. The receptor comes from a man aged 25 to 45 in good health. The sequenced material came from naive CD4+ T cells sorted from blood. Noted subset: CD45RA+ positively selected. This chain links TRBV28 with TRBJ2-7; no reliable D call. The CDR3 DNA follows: TGTGCCAGCAGGTCGCTCGCCATCCAAGGGTACGAGCAGTACTTC. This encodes CASRSLAIQGYEQYF.